Given below is one T cell receptor beta chain in context. Its antigen is still unknown. The data originate from a study of shared clonotypes between healthy human individuals. Study-wide results and limits: Compared with memory subsets, naive subsets generally had larger estimated richness.

An even split of each subset's genomic DNA across several immunoSEQ plates was performed. The repertoire was sequenced with immunoSEQ multiplex PCR; TCRdb's copy has only in-frame clones and lacks some. The sample yields around 600,000 clones, around 95% seen once. Naive CD8 cells, CD45RO-negative and positively selected for CCR7, excluded terminally differentiated effector memory CD45RA+ cells. All participating donors were Caucasian adults from Nashville, Tennessee. Trimming left V 5 bases short and J 4 bases short, with 16 bases between. The CDR3 loop spans 15 amino acids. Germline lookup yields CDR1 LGHNA and CDR2 YNFKEQ.

Sequenced input: naive CD8+ T cells sorted from blood. The sequence was obtained from a woman in her 30s in good health. V and J are TRBV4-2 and TRBJ2-3; tentative D call: TRBD1 (5 bases). CDR3 DNA sequence: TGTGCCAGCAGCGGTCTATATGACAGTTCAGATACGCAGTATTTT. Amino acids: CASSGLYDSSDTQYF.